What follows are 5 T cell receptor beta chains derived from one specimen sequenced in a study of post-analysis software for immune sequencing data (dated by TCRdb to the mid-2010s). General findings and caveats noted by the study authors: Four to six TRBV segments, including TRBV5-6, TRBV5-1 and TRBV20-1, were significantly more frequent in patients than controls.

Their specific antigens are unknown. Library preparation used PCR. Sequencing took place on an Illumina HiSeq 2500. Unique molecular identifiers were incorporated into TCR beta cDNA libraries to reduce PCR and sequencing biases. TCRdb applied fastp at Q25 and MiXCR to the public reads, then kept only in-frame beta chains. Rows merge per CDR3 protein into single entries with the most common DNA and genes. The sample records roughly 620,000 distinct CDR3 sequences, around 44% of which are singletons. The ten largest make up about 1.5% of the sample. The sequenced material came from blood. The receptor source for this set is a girl between 5 and 17 years old with multiple sclerosis.

CDR3 region: CSALFSVEQYF. CDR3 DNA: TGCAGTGCCCTTTTCTCGGTCGAGCAGTACTTC. This rearrangement joins TRBV20-1 to TRBJ2-7; no firm D call. Between the trimmed V and J ends, which lost 6 bases and 6 bases, there was a span of 12 bases. The CDR3 is 11 residues long. Germline lookup yields CDR1 DFQATT and CDR2 SNEGSKA (reference sequence).

This chain joins TRBV6-4 and TRBJ2-3; unclear D gene. Germline CDR1 and CDR2: MRHNA and SNTAGT. Trimming took 6 bases from V and 2 from J, leaving 15 bases between them. The CDR3 totals 15 residues. CDR3 DNA sequence: TGTGCCAGCAGCGGACCGATGGGGTACACAGATACGCAGTATTTT. Translated: CASSGPMGYTDTQYF.

This clonotype has more than one count but fewer than ten. The chain employs TRBV18 and TRBJ2-3, with D uncertain. The germline V gene encodes CDR1 KGHSH and CDR2 LQKENI. The CDR3 spans 13 residues. V lost 0 bases to trimming and J lost 2 bases, with 3 bases between them. This CDR3 is CASSPPVTDTQYF. In DNA form, the CDR3 reads TGTGCCAGCTCACCACCGGTCACAGATACGCAGTATTTT.

This clonotype was found a few times. This rearrangement joins TRBV27 to TRBJ2-3; tentatively, D is TRBD1 (6 bases). Per the germline V gene, CDR1 is MNHEY and CDR2 is SMNVEV (reference sequence). Trimming cost V 6 bases and J 4 bases, with 14 bases left between them. The CDR3 runs to 14 residues. CDR3 residues: CASSPGHPADTQYF. CDR3 nucleotide sequence: TGTGCCAGCAGCCCGGGACACCCAGCAGATACGCAGTATTTT.

This clonotype was observed a handful of times. This CDR3 is CSVEGGASGYNEQFF. The CDR3, as DNA: TGCAGCGTTGAAGGAGGAGCTTCGGGGTACAATGAGCAGTTCTTC. This chain uses TRBV29-1 with TRBJ2-1; a weak D match, TRBD2 (5 bases). CDR3 size: 15 residues. V gave up 1 base and J gave up 4 bases, with 14 bases separating them. Germline CDR1 SQVTM, CDR2 ANQGSEA.